A selection of T cell receptor beta chains follows, all from one sample in a study of cytomegalovirus exposure and HLA in healthy donors. TCRdb keeps only in-frame clones here, not all; method: immunoSEQ multiplex PCR. The sample records some 250,000 clones, 90% being singletons. The sequenced sample was PBMCs. The receptors were gathered from a woman under 30 in good health and CMV-seronegative. Each CDR3 is given with its conserved first and last residue. Each record gives: J gene, clone size, V gene, D gene, CDR3 protein, CDR3 DNA. The D gene is left open where the match is weak. The listing skips clone size in some rows; elsewhere it reads once, few, many or a size class.

TRBJ2-5 once TRBV7-6 TRBD2 CASSFTSGGLGETQYF TGTGCCAGCAGCTTTACGAGCGGGGGGTTAGGGGAGACCCAGTACTTC
TRBJ1-5 once TRBV4-3 TRBD1 CASSQDWTGTQPQHF TGCGCCAGCAGCCAAGACTGGACAGGGACTCAGCCCCAGCATTTT
TRBJ2-2 . TRBV9 TRBD1 CASSAHRGKNTGELFF TGTGCCAGCAGCGCGCACAGGGGTAAAAACACCGGGGAGCTGTTTTTT
TRBJ2-7 . TRBV6-5 . CASGGLYEQYF TGTGCCAGCGGAGGTCTCTACGAGCAGTACTTC
TRBJ1-2 . TRBV19 TRBD1 CASTTTGDQPWDGYTF TGTGCCAGTACAACGACAGGGGACCAACCATGGGATGGCTACACCTTC
TRBJ2-5 . TRBV2 . CASSPLAETQYF TGTGCCAGCAGCCCGTTGGCAGAGACCCAGTACTTC
TRBJ2-7 . TRBV10-2 . CASSEVQGHEQYF TGCGCCAGCAGTGAGGTGCAGGGCCACGAGCAGTACTTC
TRBJ1-2 . TRBV29-1 TRBD1 CSVGTGTGIDNYGYTF TGCAGCGTGGGGACCGGGACAGGGATCGATAACTATGGCTACACCTTC
TRBJ1-1 . TRBV19 TRBD1 CASSSKQGRLRGTEAFF TGTGCCAGTAGTAGCAAACAGGGGAGGCTCAGGGGAACTGAAGCTTTCTTT
TRBJ1-1 . TRBV10-3 TRBD1 CAVGRQGADTEAFF TGTGCCGTTGGGCGACAGGGTGCCGACACTGAAGCTTTCTTT
TRBJ2-2 . TRBV7-9 . CASSLGLSNTGELFF TGTGCCAGCAGCTTGGGGCTTTCGAACACCGGGGAGCTGTTTTTT
TRBJ2-5 . TRBV2 TRBD2 CASSASGGPNETQYF TGTGCCAGCAGTGCAAGCGGGGGGCCGAATGAGACCCAGTACTTC
TRBJ2-7 . TRBV14 TRBD1 CASSQDPGQGAHEQYF TGTGCCAGCAGCCAAGATCCCGGACAGGGGGCCCACGAGCAGTACTTC
TRBJ1-6 once TRBV14 TRBD1 CASSLRDRNSPLHF TGTGCCAGCAGCCTACGGGACAGGAATTCACCCCTCCACTTT
TRBJ1-5 . TRBV28 TRBD1 CATRTGTGGIYSNQPQHF TGTGCCACCAGAACCGGGACAGGGGGTATCTATAGCAATCAGCCCCAGCATTTT
TRBJ2-1 . TRBV27 . CASSLRQGLVNNEQFF TGTGCCAGCAGTTTGAGGCAGGGGTTAGTAAACAATGAGCAGTTCTTC
TRBJ2-2 . TRBV7-9 . CASSLEQGRELFF TGTGCCAGCAGCTTAGAACAGGGCCGGGAGCTGTTTTTT
TRBJ2-2 . TRBV6-1 TRBD2 CASSEGPGGTGELFF TGTGCCAGCAGTGAGGGACCGGGGGGTACCGGGGAGCTGTTTTTT
TRBJ2-1 . TRBV11-2 . CASSLDLLARINNEQFF TGTGCCAGCAGCTTAGATCTTTTGGCTAGGATTAACAATGAGCAGTTCTTC
TRBJ1-6 . TRBV10-3 . CAISEGLTYNSPLHF TGTGCCATCAGTGAGGGGCTGACCTATAATTCACCCCTCCACTTT
TRBJ2-1 . TRBV19 . CASSPTLGPYNEQFF TGTGCCAGTAGTCCAACGCTGGGGCCTTACAATGAGCAGTTCTTC
TRBJ2-7 . TRBV5-4 . CASSLAGGNYEQYF TGTGCCAGCAGCTTGGCCGGGGGAAACTACGAGCAGTACTTC
TRBJ2-2 . TRBV5-4 TRBD1 CASSYGQEDTGELFF TGTGCCAGCAGCTACGGACAGGAGGACACCGGGGAGCTGTTTTTT
TRBJ1-1 once TRBV30 . CAWKSRVNTEAFF TGTGCCTGGAAATCCAGGGTGAACACTGAAGCTTTCTTT
TRBJ1-1 . TRBV13 TRBD1 CASSLRDRHDTEAFF TGTGCCAGCAGCTTACGGGACAGGCATGACACTGAAGCTTTCTTT
TRBJ1-2 . TRBV10-3 . CAISGSGNYGYTF TGTGCCATCAGTGGCTCAGGGAACTATGGCTACACCTTC
TRBJ2-2 few TRBV5-4 . CASSWQGVGTGELFF TGTGCCAGCAGCTGGCAGGGTGTCGGAACCGGGGAGCTGTTTTTT
TRBJ1-2 . TRBV18 TRBD1 CASSPPTRGTGYTF TGTGCCAGCTCACCACCGACCAGGGGGACTGGCTACACCTTC
TRBJ2-2 . TRBV5-6 TRBD2 CASSPGLAGTYTGELFF TGTGCCAGCAGCCCCGGACTAGCGGGGACGTACACCGGGGAGCTGTTTTTT
TRBJ1-5 . TRBV2 TRBD1 CASSERQGGGQPQHF TGTGCCAGCAGTGAACGACAGGGGGGAGGTCAGCCCCAGCATTTT
TRBJ1-5 . TRBV7-2 . CASSLAEGSNQPQHF TGTGCCAGCAGCTTAGCGGAGGGGTCCAATCAGCCCCAGCATTTT
TRBJ2-3 . TRBV29-1 TRBD2 CSVRGGSPKTDTQYF TGCAGCGTTCGGGGGGGAAGTCCAAAGACAGATACGCAGTATTTT
TRBJ1-6 . TRBV7-9 . CASSLEASGPLHF TGTGCCAGCAGCTTAGAGGCGTCGGGACCCCTCCACTTT
TRBJ2-3 . TRBV7-8 . CASSLAPGHSTDTQYF TGTGCCAGCAGCTTAGCGCCGGGACACAGCACAGATACGCAGTATTTT
TRBJ1-4 . TRBV18 . CASSPPVGKLNEKLFF TGTGCCAGCTCACCACCGGTTGGCAAGTTAAATGAAAAACTGTTTTTT
TRBJ1-1 . TRBV27 TRBD1 CASTDRANTEAFF TGTGCCAGCACCGACAGGGCCAACACTGAAGCTTTCTTT
TRBJ1-2 few TRBV28 . CASSWGDYGYTF TGTGCCAGCAGTTGGGGCGATTATGGCTACACCTTC
TRBJ2-2 . TRBV2 . CASRDREVPGELFF TGTGCCAGCAGAGACAGGGAGGTCCCGGGGGAGCTGTTTTTT
TRBJ1-1 . TRBV19 . CASGPTEAFF TGTGCCAGTGGCCCCACTGAAGCTTTCTTT
TRBJ2-5 . TRBV25-1 TRBD1 CASSGQGNQETQYF TGTGCCAGCAGTGGACAGGGGAACCAAGAGACCCAGTACTTC
TRBJ2-7 . TRBV19 . CASSISQGHREYF TGTGCCAGTAGTATAAGTCAAGGACATAGGGAGTACTTC
TRBJ2-2 . TRBV28 . CASTRHGRLETGELFF TGTGCCAGCACCCGCCACGGGAGACTCGAGACCGGGGAGCTGTTTTTT
TRBJ1-3 . TRBV28 . CASSPDRLGGSGNTIYF TGTGCCAGCAGCCCGGACCGACTCGGGGGCTCTGGAAACACCATATATTTT
TRBJ2-2 . TRBV19 TRBD2 CATTGTRLMNTGELFF TGTGCCACAACCGGGACTAGGTTAATGAACACCGGGGAGCTGTTTTTT
TRBJ2-5 . TRBV11-2 . CASSLEPGGGETQYF TGTGCCAGCAGCTTAGAGCCGGGCGGAGGGGAGACCCAGTACTTC
TRBJ1-4 . TRBV28 TRBD1 CASRPLGQGKEKLFF TGTGCCAGCAGGCCTCTGGGACAGGGGAAGGAAAAACTGTTTTTT
TRBJ1-1 . TRBV28 . CASRTAVVGEAFF TGTGCCAGCAGGACAGCTGTGGTGGGTGAAGCTTTCTTT
TRBJ1-1 . TRBV28 . CASSSTGMNTEAFF TGTGCCAGCAGTTCGACAGGCATGAACACTGAAGCTTTCTTT
TRBJ1-5 . TRBV28 TRBD1 CASSSDRGIPWSQHF TGTGCCAGCAGCAGCGACAGGGGAATTCCTTGGTCCCAGCATTTT
TRBJ1-1 . TRBV5-1 . CASSPPGQPESFF TGCGCCAGCAGCCCCCCAGGACAGCCGGAGTCTTTCTTT
TRBJ1-5 . TRBV5-6 . CASSLGGGGANQPQHF TGTGCCAGCAGCTTGGGAGGTGGGGGGGCTAATCAGCCCCAGCATTTT
TRBJ2-2 . TRBV28 . CASQIRDNTGELFF TGTGCCAGTCAAATCAGGGATAACACCGGGGAGCTGTTTTTT
TRBJ2-5 . TRBV10-1 TRBD1 CASRGQGLYQETQYF TGCGCCAGCAGGGGACAGGGATTGTACCAAGAGACCCAGTACTTC
TRBJ2-5 . TRBV4-1 TRBD1 CASRRTGTETQYF TGCGCCAGCAGGCGGACAGGGACGGAGACCCAGTACTTC
TRBJ1-1 . TRBV28 . CASSLRYGEAFF TGTGCCAGCAGTTTGCGGTACGGTGAAGCTTTCTTT